Presented here are 13 T cell receptor beta chains from one specimen sequenced in a study of spatial heterogeneity in lung cancer. Time point: sample taken at primary tumor resection. TCRdb reprocessed the 5' RACE reads via MiXCR and lists one record per CDR3 protein. The sample carries 50,000 to 75,000 distinct CDR3 sequences, 6.3% recorded once. Material: PBMCs, obtained at surgery. Receptors originate from a female donor with early-stage non-small cell lung cancer.

This clonotype showed up many times. The chain joins TRBV15 to TRBJ2-7, with D perhaps assigned TRBD1 or TRBD2 (5 bases each). The CDR3 is made up of 17 amino acids. CDR1 is LNHNV and CDR2 is YYDKDF in the germline V gene (reference sequence). V lost 0 bases and J lost 0, with 15 bases in between. Here the CDR3 reads CATSREAGSTSSYEQYF. The CDR3 DNA follows: TGTGCCACCAGCAGAGAAGCAGGGAGCACCAGCTCCTACGAGCAGTACTTC.

Many counts were recorded for this clonotype. The genes are TRBV27 and TRBJ1-1, with TRBD1 matching over 8 bases. The V and J ends lost 6 bases and 6 bases, in that order; junction bases with no gene match: 6. Germline assignment: CDR1 MNHEY and CDR2 SMNVEV (reference sequence). This CDR3 contains 13 residues. The CDR3 loop reads CASSRTGSAEAFF. The CDR3 region has the DNA TGTGCCAGCAGCCGGACAGGGTCGGCTGAAGCTTTCTTT.

The V gene is TRBV6-5, the J gene TRBJ2-7; the D is unclear. The CDR3 runs 14 residues. Trimming left V 0 bases short and J 2 bases short, with 8 bases between. Germline CDR1 MNHEY, CDR2 SVGAGI. CDR3 nucleotides: TGTGCCAGCAGTTACTCGAGCAGCCCCTACGAGCAGTACTTC. Residues: CASSYSSSPYEQYF.

In its sample, this clonotype was seen many times. The chain is built from TRBV7-9 and TRBJ1-5, with unresolved D. Germline V lookup: CDR1 SEHNR, CDR2 FQNEAQ (reference sequence). This CDR3 is built from 13 residues. V was shortened by 1 base and J by 5 bases, with 6 bases between the two germline ends. Here the CDR3 DNA reads TGTGCCAGCAGCTTAGAAAGAGATCAGCCCCAGCATTTT. Translation gives CASSLERDQPQHF.

In its sample, this clonotype was seen a few times. The chain joins TRBV29-1 to TRBJ2-1; 7 nucleotides agree with TRBD2. Germline V gene lookup returns CDR1 SQVTM and CDR2 ANQGSEA. Trimming took 7 bases from V and 7 from J; bases not matched to a gene: 7. CDR3 size: 12 residues. CDR3 coding DNA: TGCAGCGCCGAGGGAGGGCTTAATGAGCAGTTCTTC. Protein: CSAEGGLNEQFF.

The gene calls are TRBV11-3 and TRBJ1-2, with D hard to call. The CDR3 consists of 13 residues. Germline V lookup: CDR1 SGHNT, CDR2 YENEEA. Trimming pared 2 bases from V and 2 bases from J, leaving 6 bases between. In DNA, the CDR3 is TGTGCCAGCAGCTTACCTGGGAACTATGGCTACACCTTC. It is translated as CASSLPGNYGYTF.

This clonotype was found a few times. The gene calls are TRBV7-6 and TRBJ2-3, with 8 bases that match TRBD2. This CDR3 has 16 residues. V shed 5 bases and J 1 base; nucleotides not matched to a gene: 8. Germline V lookup: CDR1 SGHVS, CDR2 FNYEAQ. The CDR3 spells CASSVSGGGGTDTQYF. CDR3 nucleotides: TGTGCCAGCAGCGTCAGCGGGGGTGGAGGCACAGATACGCAGTATTTT.

This clonotype has ten or more counts. The rearrangement joins TRBV7-7 to TRBJ2-5; D may match TRBD1 or TRBD2 (5 bases each). Germline V gene lookup returns CDR1 SSHAT and CDR2 FNYEAQ (reference sequence). This CDR3 has 16 residues. V was clipped by 1 base and J by 1 base, with 13 bases between them. The CDR3 loop is CASSLGGYRTQETQYF. Here the CDR3 DNA reads TGTGCCAGCAGCTTAGGGGGGTATAGAACCCAAGAGACCCAGTACTTC. The whole variable domain, remainder taken from reference TRBV7-7 and TRBJ2-5, is GAGVSQSPRYKVTKRGQDVTLRCDPISSHATLYWYQQALGQGPEFLTYFNYEAQPDKSGLPSDRFSAERPEGSISTLTIQRTEQRDSAMYRCASSLGGYRTQETQYFGPGTRLLVL.

This rearrangement joins TRBV29-1 to TRBJ2-3; maybe TRBD1 (5 bases). Germline lookup yields CDR1 SQVTM and CDR2 ANQGSEA. V was cut by 5 bases and J by 6 bases, with 12 bases left in between. The CDR3 has 12 residues. The DNA of the CDR3 is TGCAGCGTTCCAGGGCCCCCGGATACGCAGTATTTT. Its protein product is CSVPGPPDTQYF.

The table lists this clonotype with a few counts. This chain links TRBV28 with TRBJ2-1; TRBD2 agrees at 10 bases. The germline V gene has CDR1 MDHEN and CDR2 SYDVKM. There are 13 residues in the CDR3. Losses at the gene ends were 8 bases for V and 10 bases for J; bases not matched to a gene: 8. The DNA for the CDR3 is TGTGCCAGCGGACCTAGCGGGAGAATCGAGCAGTTCTTC. This gives the protein CASGPSGRIEQFF. The variable domain in full, with the rest retrieved from reference TRBV28 and TRBJ2-1, is DVKVTQSSRYLVKRTGEKVFLECVQDMDHENMFWYRQDPGLGLRLIYFSYDVKMKEKGDIPEGYSVSREKKERFSLILESASTNQTSMYLCASGPSGRIEQFFGPGTRLTVL.

Concerning this clonotype itself: Being one base from a much bigger clone, this may be a read error. The CDR3 does not close with the conserved phenylalanine or tryptophan, likely indicating a read error. This chain uses TRBV23-1 with TRBJ2-7, with D possibly TRBD1 on 5 matching bases. TRBV23-1 is annotated as an ORF whose role is uncertain. This CDR3 contains 17 residues. The ends were cut back, 7 bases at V and 0 bases at J, with 22 bases in the middle. DNA for the CDR3: TGCGCCAGCATACCCCGTAGACAGTCCTCCAGCTCCTACGAGCAGTACATC. Translation gives CASIPRRQSSSSYEQYI.

The chain uses TRBV7-6 and TRBJ2-5; 7 bases fit TRBD1. V lost 5 bases and J lost 5; bases outside the gene matches: 11. This CDR3 spans 15 amino acids. Per germline, CDR1 SGHVS and CDR2 FNYEAQ. This CDR3 reads CASSSRQGSLETQYF. The CDR3 DNA is TGTGCCAGCAGCAGCCGACAGGGTTCCTTGGAGACCCAGTACTTC.

The genes are TRBV7-6 and TRBJ2-5; weak D call: TRBD2 (5 bases). Trimming removed 2 bases from V and 13 bases from J, with 14 bases in between. CDR3 length: 12 amino acids. The germline V gene has CDR1 SGHVS and CDR2 FNYEAQ. The CDR3 nucleotides are TGTGCCAGCAGCTTACCAGAACTAGGGATGTACTTC. Its translation: CASSLPELGMYF.